A selection of T cell receptor beta chains follows, all from one sample in a study of T cell repertoires in cytomegalovirus infection. TCRdb itself ran the reads through MiXCR, one entry per CDR3 protein. This table has some 600,000 distinct CDR3 sequences, roughly a quarter appearing once. The sequenced material came from CD8+ T cells from PBMCs. These receptors all stem from a human donor in good health (CMV status not recorded). Some clones in this sample may be carry-over from other donors' samples. The CDR3 runs from the conserved cysteine through the conserved F or W. Fields, in order: V gene, D gene, J gene, clone size, CDR3 DNA, CDR3 protein. A D gene is named only where the DNA matches it firmly. Size values are once, few and many counts, or a class for expanded clones, and some rows have none.

TRBV2,TRBD2,TRBJ2-1,-,TGTGCCAGCAGTCTACCAGCGGGGGGGCGGGAGCAGTTCTTC,CASSLPAGGREQFF
TRBV12-5,TRBD1,TRBJ1-1,many,TGTGCTAGTGGCCGAGTTGACAGGGGGGGCCCTGAAGCTTTCTTT,CASGRVDRGGPEAFF
TRBV24-1,-,TRBJ2-1,few,TGTGCCACCAGTGAGGTTAGCGTCAATGAGCAGTTCTTC,CATSEVSVNEQFF
TRBV2,TRBD1,TRBJ2-2,-,TGTGCCAGCAGTTTGACAGGGGCCCCCGGGGAGCTGTTTTTT,CASSLTGAPGELFF
TRBV29-1,-,TRBJ1-2,few,TGCAGCGTTGAGGGTGTAAAAGATGGCTACACCTTC,CSVEGVKDGYTF
TRBV6-6,TRBD1,TRBJ1-3,-,TGTGCCAGCACCTTCACGTGGGTGCGGGACAGAATCCACTCTGGAAACACCATATATTTT,CASTFTWVRDRIHSGNTIYF
TRBV2,TRBD1,TRBJ1-5,many,TGTGCCAGCAGTGAACTCGGGGACAGGGACGAACAGCCCCAGCATTTT,CASSELGDRDEQPQHF
TRBV4-3,-,TRBJ2-4,-,TGCGCCAGCAGCCAAGATAGTCCCGCCAGTGGGGGCATTCAGTACTTC,CASSQDSPASGGIQYF
TRBV28,TRBD2,TRBJ2-1,many,TGTGCCAGCAGTTTAGGGACTAGCGGGGCTAATGAGCAGTTCTTC,CASSLGTSGANEQFF
TRBV7-2,-,TRBJ2-1,many,TGTGCCACCACCTATGGACTATGGAATGAGCAGTTCTTC,CATTYGLWNEQFF
TRBV7-2,-,TRBJ2-1,many,TGTGCCAGCAGCTCCCTCCACCTTGGGGCAGGGGGGGGTCTGAATGAGCAGTTCTTC,CASSSLHLGAGGGLNEQFF
TRBV12-3/TRBV12-4,-,TRBJ2-5,few,TGTGCCAGCAGTTTAATGGCAGGACAAGAGACCCAGTACTTC,CASSLMAGQETQYF
TRBV5-4,TRBD1,TRBJ2-3,many,TGTGCCAGCAGCTCGACAGGGGATACGCAGTATTTT,CASSSTGDTQYF
TRBV20-1,TRBD1,TRBJ1-4,few,TGCAGTGCTAGATCGGACAGGGCCTTGTTTGCAACTAATGAAAAACTGTTTTTT,CSARSDRALFATNEKLFF
TRBV20-1,TRBD1,TRBJ1-4,few,TGCAGTGCTAGCAGGGGGGGTGAAAAACTGTTTTTT,CSASRGGEKLFF
TRBV6-6,-,TRBJ2-7,-,TGTGCCAGCAGTTACTCAGCTGCAAACGAGCAGTACTTC,CASSYSAANEQYF
TRBV28,TRBD2,TRBJ2-1,once,TGTGCCAGCAGTTTAGGTTTAGCGGGGGGTTCCCGGTTCTTC,CASSLGLAGGSRFF
TRBV6-5,-,TRBJ1-2,-,TGTGCCAGTAGCAGGGGAGCTAACTATGGCTACACCTTC,CASSRGANYGYTF
TRBV7-3,TRBD1,TRBJ1-1,many,TGTGCCAGCAGCCCTACACTGACCCGGGACAGTTGTTCTTTAAACACTGAAGCTTTCTTT,CASSPTLTRDSCSLNTEAFF
TRBV7-6,TRBD1,TRBJ2-3,many,TGTGCCAGCAGCCCTAAGATCCCCGGGACAGGGGGCAGAGATACGCAGTATTTT,CASSPKIPGTGGRDTQYF
TRBV28,TRBD1,TRBJ1-5,-,TGTGCCAGCAGATCAACAGGGGGCCGCGGTCAGCCCCAGCATTTT,CASRSTGGRGQPQHF
TRBV20-1,-,TRBJ2-1,-,TGCAATGCTAGAGCTGGGGCAGGGTACAATGAGCAGTTCTTC,CNARAGAGYNEQFF